The T cell receptor beta chain under discussion was sequenced for a study of OX40 agonist ivuxolimab in advanced cancers. Study-wide results and limits: The average count of expanded clones was higher among CD8+ T cells than among CD4+. Low normalized T-cell clonal expansion also characterized some of the nonresponders.

The germline gives CDR1 LNHDA, CDR2 SQIVND (reference sequence). The CDR3 is 15 residues long. Trimming pared 3 bases from V and 1 base from J, leaving 9 bases between. On this clone itself: The antigen is undetermined.

Assay: immunoSEQ multiplex PCR; the TCRdb copy retains only in-frame clones and omits some. The sample holds approximately 100,000 clones; about 90% are singletons and the top ten take less than 1%. The chain uses TRBV19 and TRBJ2-2, with D possibly matching TRBD1 (5 bases). The material sequenced was CD4+ or CD8+ T cells sorted from blood, taken in a trial of the OX40 agonist ivuxolimab. This TCR was sampled from an adult with an advanced solid tumor such as melanoma, head and neck, liver or kidney cancer. The DNA for the CDR3 is TGTGCCAGTAGTATCTCAGGGTTGAACACCGGGGAGCTGTTTTTT. Residues: CASSISGLNTGELFF.